This entry is about one T cell receptor beta chain. Its target is unknown. This entry comes from a study of cytomegalovirus exposure and HLA in healthy donors. Study observations and caveats: The study assumed roughly uniform donor sequencing depth for presence/absence analyses.

Germline V lookup: CDR1 MDHEN, CDR2 SYDVKM. J lost 6 bases, V lost 3 bases, and 7 bases had no gene match. The CDR3 totals 14 residues. The PCR ran on 60 Vbeta and 13 Jbeta primers. Produced via immunoSEQ multiplex PCR; TCRdb's table is partial and in-frame only. The sample yields some 91,000 clones, 86% seen once. This TCR derives from a man aged 25 to 40 in good health and CMV-seropositive. Sequenced: PBMCs. This chain connects TRBV28 to TRBJ2-7; the match to TRBD1 covers 8 bases. CDR3 region: CASSFFPGGREQYF. CDR3 in DNA: TGTGCCAGCAGTTTCTTTCCAGGGGGCCGCGAGCAGTACTTC.